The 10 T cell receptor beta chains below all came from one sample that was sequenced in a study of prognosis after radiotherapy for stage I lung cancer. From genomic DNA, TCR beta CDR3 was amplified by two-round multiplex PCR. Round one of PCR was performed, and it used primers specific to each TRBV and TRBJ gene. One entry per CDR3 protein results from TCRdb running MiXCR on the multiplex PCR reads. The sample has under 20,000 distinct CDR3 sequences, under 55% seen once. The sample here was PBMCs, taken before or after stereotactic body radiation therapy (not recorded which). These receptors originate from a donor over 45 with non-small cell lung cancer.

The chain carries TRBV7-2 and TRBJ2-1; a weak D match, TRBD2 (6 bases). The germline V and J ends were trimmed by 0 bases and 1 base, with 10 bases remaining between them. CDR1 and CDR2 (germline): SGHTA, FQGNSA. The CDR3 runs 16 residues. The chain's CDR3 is CASSLALARSYNEQFF. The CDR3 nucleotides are TGTGCCAGCAGCTTAGCCCTAGCGAGGTCCTACAATGAGCAGTTCTTC.

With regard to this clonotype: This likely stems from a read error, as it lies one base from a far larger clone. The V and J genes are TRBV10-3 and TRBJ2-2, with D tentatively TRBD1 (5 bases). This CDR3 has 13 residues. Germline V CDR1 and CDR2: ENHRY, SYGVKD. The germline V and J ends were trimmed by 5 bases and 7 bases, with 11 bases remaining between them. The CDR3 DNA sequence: TGTGCCATCAGTCGAAGGGGTGGCGGGGAGCTGTTTTTT. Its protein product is CAISRRGGGELFF.

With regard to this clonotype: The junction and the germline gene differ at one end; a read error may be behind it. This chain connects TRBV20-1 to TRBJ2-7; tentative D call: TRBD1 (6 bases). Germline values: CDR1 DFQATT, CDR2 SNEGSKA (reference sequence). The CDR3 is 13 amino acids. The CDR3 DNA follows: TGCAGTGCCAGAGGGGGACCTGATCACGAGCAGTACTTC. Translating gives CSARGGPDHEQYF.

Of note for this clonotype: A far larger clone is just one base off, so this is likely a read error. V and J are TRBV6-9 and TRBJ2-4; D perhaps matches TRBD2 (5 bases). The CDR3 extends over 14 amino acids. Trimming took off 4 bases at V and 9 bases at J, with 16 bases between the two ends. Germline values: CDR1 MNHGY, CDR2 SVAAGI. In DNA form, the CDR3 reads TGTGCCAGCAGTTGCGACGTCGAGGGTGCCATTCAGTACTTC. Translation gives CASSCDVEGAIQYF.

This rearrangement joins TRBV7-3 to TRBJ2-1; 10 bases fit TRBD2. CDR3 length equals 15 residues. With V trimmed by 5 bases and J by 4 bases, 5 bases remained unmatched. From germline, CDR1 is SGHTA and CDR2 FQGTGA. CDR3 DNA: TGTGCCAGCAGCCTAGCGGGAGACTCGTACAATGAGCAGTTCTTC. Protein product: CASSLAGDSYNEQFF. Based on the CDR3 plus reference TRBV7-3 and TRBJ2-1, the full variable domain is GAGVSQTPSNKVTEKGKYVELRCDPISGHTALYWYRQSLGQGPEFLIYFQGTGAADDSGLPNDRFFAVRPEGSVSTLKIQRTERGDSAVYLCASSLAGDSYNEQFFGPGTRLTVL.

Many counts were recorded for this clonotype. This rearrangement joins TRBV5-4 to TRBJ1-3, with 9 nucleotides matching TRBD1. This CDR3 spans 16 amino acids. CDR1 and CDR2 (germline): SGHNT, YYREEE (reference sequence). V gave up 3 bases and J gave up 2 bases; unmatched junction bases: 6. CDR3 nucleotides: TGTGCCAGCAGCTCCGGACAGGGGCTCACTGGAAACACCATATATTTT. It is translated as CASSSGQGLTGNTIYF.

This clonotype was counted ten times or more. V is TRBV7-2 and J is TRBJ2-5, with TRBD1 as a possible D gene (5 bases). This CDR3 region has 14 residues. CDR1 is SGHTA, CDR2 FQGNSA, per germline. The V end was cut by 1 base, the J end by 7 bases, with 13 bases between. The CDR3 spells CASSLGRSQGTQYF. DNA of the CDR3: TGTGCCAGCAGCTTAGGTAGATCCCAGGGGACCCAGTACTTC.

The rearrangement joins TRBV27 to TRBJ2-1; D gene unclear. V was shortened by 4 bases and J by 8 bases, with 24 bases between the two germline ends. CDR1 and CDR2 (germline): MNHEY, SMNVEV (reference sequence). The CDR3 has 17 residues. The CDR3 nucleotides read TGTGCCAGCAGTTATGAGGCCCTAGTAAGGGTCGTCGATGAGCAGTTCTTC. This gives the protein CASSYEALVRVVDEQFF.

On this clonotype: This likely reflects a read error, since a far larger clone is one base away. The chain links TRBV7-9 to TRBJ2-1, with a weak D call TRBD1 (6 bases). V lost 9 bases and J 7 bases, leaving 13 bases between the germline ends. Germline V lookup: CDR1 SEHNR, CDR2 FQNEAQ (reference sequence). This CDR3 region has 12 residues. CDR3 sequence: CARRNQGNEQFF. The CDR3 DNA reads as TGTGCCAGAAGAAACCAGGGGAATGAGCAGTTCTTC.

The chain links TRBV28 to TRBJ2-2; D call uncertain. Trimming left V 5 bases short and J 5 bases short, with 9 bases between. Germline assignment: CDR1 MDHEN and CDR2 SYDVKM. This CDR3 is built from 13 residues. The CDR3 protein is CASSPRATGELFF. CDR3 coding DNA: TGTGCCAGCAGTCCCCGAGCAACCGGGGAGCTGTTTTTT.